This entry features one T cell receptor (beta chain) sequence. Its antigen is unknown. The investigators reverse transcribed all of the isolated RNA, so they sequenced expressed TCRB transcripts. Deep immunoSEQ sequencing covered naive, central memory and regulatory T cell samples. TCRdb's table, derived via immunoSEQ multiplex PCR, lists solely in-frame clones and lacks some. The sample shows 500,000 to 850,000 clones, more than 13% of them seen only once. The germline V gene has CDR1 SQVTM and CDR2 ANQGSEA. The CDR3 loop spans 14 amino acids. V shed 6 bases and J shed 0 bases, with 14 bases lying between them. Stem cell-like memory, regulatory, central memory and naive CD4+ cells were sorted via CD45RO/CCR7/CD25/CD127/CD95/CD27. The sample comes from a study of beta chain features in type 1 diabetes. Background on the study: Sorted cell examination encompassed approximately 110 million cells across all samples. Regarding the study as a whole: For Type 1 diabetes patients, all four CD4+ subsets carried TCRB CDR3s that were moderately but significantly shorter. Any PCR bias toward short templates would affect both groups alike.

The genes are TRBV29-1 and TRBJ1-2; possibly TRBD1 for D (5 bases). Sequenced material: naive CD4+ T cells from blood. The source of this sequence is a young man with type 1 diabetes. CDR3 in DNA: TGCAGCGTAGGAGGGACCGCTACTAACTATGGCTACACCTTC. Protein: CSVGGTATNYGYTF.